The 18 T cell receptor beta chains reported below all come from one sample, sequenced in a study of blood T cell repertoires in COVID-19. Libraries were prepared by immunoSEQ multiplex PCR; TCRdb keeps only in-frame clonotypes and omits some of them. The table has about 270,000 clones, less than 95% seen once; the top ten hold 2.8%. Sequenced material: PBMCs or T cells enriched from blood (not recorded which). The receptors were sampled from a man aged 35 to 55 who had been exposed to COVID-19.

This chain joins TRBV27 and TRBJ1-1; 10 bases map to TRBD1. Looked up from germline, CDR1 is MNHEY and CDR2 is SMNVEV (reference sequence). There are 15 residues in the CDR3. After removal of 6 bases from V and 4 bases from J, the junction contained 8 bases not matched to a gene. The CDR3 reads CASRLRDRGFTEAFF. CDR3 DNA: TGTGCCAGCAGGCTACGGGACAGGGGTTTCACTGAAGCTTTCTTT.

The chain uses TRBV19 and TRBJ2-1, with 11 bases that match TRBD1. Germline CDR1 reads LNHDA; CDR2 reads SQIVND (reference sequence). V lost 4 bases, J lost 7 bases, and 6 bases stayed unmatched. The CDR3 sequence is 15 residues long. CDR3 nucleotides: TGTGCCAGTAGTACCGGACAGGGGGCGGCAAATGAGCAGTTCTTC. Encoded protein: CASSTGQGAANEQFF.

The chain couples TRBV5-4 to TRBJ1-1; D ambiguous. The V end lost 0 bases, the J end lost 3 bases, and 9 bases lay between the germline ends. Germline V gene data show CDR1 as SGHNT and CDR2 as YYREEE (reference sequence). The CDR3 length is 14 residues. The CDR3 DNA reads TGTGCCAGCAGCTTGGGAGGGTATGACACTGAAGCTTTCTTT. It translates to CASSLGGYDTEAFF.

The chain couples TRBV3-1 (or the pseudogene TRBV3-2) to TRBJ2-7; 11 bases line up with TRBD2. Unmatched junction bases numbered 7, after V lost 0 bases and J lost 6 bases. This CDR3 comprises 16 residues. From germline, CDR1 is LGHDT and CDR2 YNNKEL (reference sequence). CDR3: CASSQDLLAGVSEQYF. The CDR3 DNA follows: TGTGCCAGCAGCCAAGACCTACTAGCGGGAGTATCCGAGCAGTACTTC.

The chain has TRBV7-3 and TRBJ2-5; the D is unclear. Germline CDR1 SGHTA, CDR2 FQGTGA. V dropped 2 bases and J dropped 5 bases, with 9 bases sitting between them. The CDR3 extends over 13 amino acids. CDR3 region: CASSLGLLETQYF. The CDR3 DNA follows: TGTGCCAGCAGCTTAGGTTTACTGGAGACCCAGTACTTC.

V and J are TRBV5-1 and TRBJ1-1; D uncertain. V was shortened by 3 bases and J by 1 base, with 4 bases between the two germline ends. Germline CDR1 reads SGHRS; CDR2 reads YFSETQ. The CDR3 sequence is 12 residues long. The CDR3 DNA is TGCGCCAGCAGCTCAGGGAACACTGAAGCTTTCTTT. Amino acids: CASSSGNTEAFF.

This chain joins TRBV30 and TRBJ1-4; D is uncertain. This CDR3 spans 12 amino acids. V was cut by 2 bases and J by 4 bases, with 5 bases left in between. Germline CDR1 and CDR2: GTSNPN and SVGIG (reference sequence). The CDR3 loop is CAWSTYNEKLFF. The CDR3 bases are TGTGCCTGGAGTACATATAATGAAAAACTGTTTTTT.

The genes are TRBV15 and TRBJ2-3; 14 nucleotides align to TRBD2. Germline V gives CDR1 LNHNV, CDR2 YYDKDF (reference sequence). V lost 0 bases, J lost 1 base, and 12 bases stayed unmatched. The CDR3 is 21 amino acids. The CDR3 sequence is CATSRDSPRGGLAGGTDTQYF. The CDR3 nucleotides are TGTGCCACCAGCAGAGATTCGCCCAGAGGGGGACTAGCGGGAGGCACAGATACGCAGTATTTT.

The chain couples TRBV5-5 to TRBJ2-1, with D possibly matching TRBD1 (5 bases). Per germline, CDR1 SGHKS and CDR2 YYEKEE (reference sequence). Trimming cost V 0 bases and J 4 bases, with 8 bases left between them. CDR3 length equals 14 residues. CDR3 in amino acids: CASSLGRDYNEQFF. The CDR3 coding sequence is TGTGCCAGCAGCTTGGGCAGGGATTACAATGAGCAGTTCTTC. Using reference TRBV5-5 and TRBJ2-1 for the parts outside the CDR3, the full variable domain is DAGVTQSPTHLIKTRGQQVTLRCSPISGHKSVSWYQQVLGQGPQFIFQYYEKEERGRGNFPDRFSARQFPNYSSELNVNALLLGDSALYLCASSLGRDYNEQFFGPGTRLTVL.

This clone has a handful of counts. The rearrangement links TRBV9 to TRBJ1-2, with unresolved D. Germline V gives CDR1 SGDLS, CDR2 YYNGEE. CDR3 length: 10 amino acids. With 3 bases removed from V and 8 bases from J, the gap between germline ends came to 5 bases. CDR3 sequence (DNA): TGTGCCAGCAGCGGACAAGGCTACACCTTC. This encodes CASSGQGYTF.

The chain uses TRBV28 and TRBJ2-5; the match to TRBD1 covers 7 bases. CDR3 length equals 14 residues. Germline trimming cut 5 bases from V and 5 bases from J; bases unmatched to any gene: 8. Germline-derived CDR1 and CDR2 are MDHEN and SYDVKM. The CDR3 sequence: CASSPGQRWETQYF. In DNA, the CDR3 is TGTGCCAGCAGTCCGGGACAGCGGTGGGAGACCCAGTACTTC.

The CDR3 DNA reads as TGTGCCAGCAGCCGAGACAGGGGGTTCAACACCGGGGAGCTGTTTTTT. It translates to CASSRDRGFNTGELFF. The chain carries TRBV3-1 (or the pseudogene TRBV3-2) and TRBJ2-2; 9 bases match TRBD1. The germline V gene has CDR1 LGHDT and CDR2 YNNKEL (reference sequence). V lost 4 bases, J lost 2 bases, and 5 bases stayed unmatched. The CDR3 loop spans 16 amino acids.

The rearrangement links TRBV7-3 to TRBJ2-7, with D unresolved. There are 19 residues in the CDR3. The V gene lost 2 bases and the J gene lost 3 bases, with 26 bases spanning the gap. Germline V lookup: CDR1 SGHTA, CDR2 FQGTGA. For the CDR3, the DNA is TGTGCCAGCAGCTTATTGCGAGGAAGTCGAGTGGAGACCCGCTACGAGCAGTACTTC. Protein: CASSLLRGSRVETRYEQYF.

The rearrangement uses TRBV7-2 and TRBJ2-1; D is uncertain. Trimming shortened V by 5 bases and J by 8 bases, and 16 bases separated the two germline ends. Germline assignment: CDR1 SGHTA and CDR2 FQGNSA. This CDR3 region has 14 residues. CDR3 region: CASSSSLGGHEQFF. The DNA of the CDR3 is TGTGCCAGCAGCAGCTCTCTAGGCGGCCATGAGCAGTTCTTC. Together with reference TRBV7-2 and TRBJ2-1, the CDR3 gives the full variable domain: GAGVSQSPSNKVTEKGKDVELRCDPISGHTALYWYRQSLGQGLEFLIYFQGNSAPDKSGLPSDRFSAERTGGSVSTLTIQRTQQEDSAVYLCASSSSLGGHEQFFGPGTRLTVL.

The rearrangement joins TRBV29-1 to TRBJ2-4, with D possibly being TRBD1 (6 bases). The ends were cut back, 7 bases at V and 1 base at J, with 8 bases in the middle. The CDR3 spans 12 residues. Germline CDR1 is SQVTM and CDR2 is ANQGSEA. The CDR3 loop reads CSARGAKNIQYF. CDR3 sequence (DNA): TGCAGCGCGAGGGGGGCCAAAAACATTCAGTACTTC.

The V call is TRBV11-3, the J call TRBJ2-7; 12 bases agree with TRBD2. Looked up from germline, CDR1 is SGHNT and CDR2 is YENEEA. The CDR3 is 16 amino acids. V was clipped by 5 bases and J by 7 bases; unmatched bases: 12. CDR3 DNA: TGTGCCAGCAGCCCCATCCTAGCGGGAGGGCCACAAGAGCAGTACTTC. This translates into CASSPILAGGPQEQYF.

The chain links TRBV7-3 to TRBJ2-2; 7 nucleotides align to TRBD2. The CDR3 is made up of 17 amino acids. V gave up 4 bases and J gave up 5 bases; unmatched junction bases: 13. CDR1 and CDR2 (germline): SGHTA, FQGTGA. For the CDR3, the DNA is TGTGCCAGCAGCTCGACTCCGCGGGGAGGGGAGACCGGGGAGCTGTTTTTT. As protein: CASSSTPRGGETGELFF.

The genes are TRBV30 and TRBJ2-3; D perhaps matches TRBD2 (6 bases). V lost 7 bases and J lost 4, with 15 bases in between. From germline, CDR1 is GTSNPN and CDR2 SVGIG (reference sequence). The CDR3 is 13 amino acids. Here the CDR3 reads CAYGREGSDTQYF. CDR3 nucleotide sequence: TGTGCCTATGGGCGGGAAGGTTCAGATACGCAGTATTTT.